Listed below are T cell receptor beta chains from one sample, sequenced in a study of T cells expressing NK-cell markers. Following a re-call of the 5' RACE reads, TCRdb has one entry per CDR3 protein and lacks DNA. The table lists about 110,000 distinct CDR3 sequences, with approximately 18% in the top ten. The sequencing input was blood T cells: a sorted CD56 or NKG2C T cell subset, CD4+ or CD8+ T cells, or bulk PBMC T cells (not recorded which). The receptor source for this set is a woman aged 18 to 69 in good health. The CDR3 runs from the conserved cysteine through the conserved F or W. Some rows have no size entry. The others give once, few or many, or a class for an expanded clone.

J gene | V gene | clone size | CDR3 protein
TRBJ2-2 | TRBV18 | - | CASSPGTTGELFF
TRBJ1-6 | TRBV6-4 | - | CASSDGEGNSPLHF
TRBJ1-6 | TRBV4-3 | - | CASSQVEERPYNSPLHF
TRBJ2-1 | TRBV5-4 | - | CASSLSQSSYNEQFF
TRBJ2-1 | TRBV25-1 | - | CASSERGEIYNEQFF
TRBJ1-2 | TRBV9 | - | CASSVGDSYGYTF
TRBJ1-5 | TRBV4-3 | - | CASSQEASGGNQPQHF
TRBJ2-1 | TRBV19 | - | CASSIGTDNEQFF
TRBJ2-1 | TRBV9 | - | CASSPSGPSRQFF
TRBJ2-5 | TRBV18 | - | CASSPPTETQYF
TRBJ2-1 | TRBV5-6 | - | CASSFGTSGYNEQFF
TRBJ2-7 | TRBV7-9 | - | CASNSGDPHEQYF
TRBJ1-1 | TRBV6-2/TRBV6-3 | - | CASSYGAEAFF
TRBJ2-1 | TRBV30 | - | CAWSVSPGGSYNEQFF
TRBJ1-4 | TRBV4-3 | - | CASSQGSVNEKLFF
TRBJ1-2 | TRBV7-8 | - | CASRGGSNYGYTF
TRBJ2-7 | TRBV6-5 | - | CASSYYPGQGFEQYF
TRBJ2-2 | TRBV28 | - | CASSLGAADTGELFF
TRBJ1-5 | TRBV19 | - | CASRNTDSNQPQHF
TRBJ2-1 | TRBV12-3/TRBV12-4 | - | CASSPQGVEQFF
TRBJ2-7 | TRBV28 | - | CASSSGTLLYEQYF
TRBJ1-2 | TRBV29-1 | - | CSVLRTDNYGYTF
TRBJ2-5 | TRBV4-3 | - | CASSQEALGQAKTQYF
TRBJ2-5 | TRBV24-1 | - | CATNAGGQETQYF
TRBJ1-2 | TRBV6-1 | - | CASSDFVPGYTF
TRBJ2-1 | TRBV4-3 | - | CASSQDFPAGGPNEQFF
TRBJ2-1 | TRBV27 | - | CASSSPGLTRASQFF
TRBJ2-7 | TRBV20-1 | - | CSARTIAGSAYEQYF
TRBJ2-1 | TRBV10-3 | - | CAISGGSHSDEQFF
TRBJ2-1 | TRBV9 | - | CASSPAVLAPTSYNEQFF
TRBJ2-3 | TRBV20-1 | - | CSARDTLDRVTQYF
TRBJ1-5 | TRBV11-2 | - | CASSLITDGPQHF
TRBJ2-1 | TRBV4-3 | medium-sized | CASSQDYGGSDEQFF
TRBJ2-2 | TRBV6-2/TRBV6-3 | - | CASTVLAGGELFF
TRBJ2-5 | TRBV27 | - | CASSLLGGEGETQYF
TRBJ2-7 | TRBV29-1 | - | CSVEGNSGAPYEQYF
TRBJ2-3 | TRBV7-3 | - | CASSPPGGYTDTQYF
TRBJ1-4 | TRBV15 | - | CATSRDFGKLFF
TRBJ2-1 | TRBV4-3 | - | CASSRGPRGSYNEQFF
TRBJ2-3 | TRBV4-3 | - | CASSPDGAGTDTQYF